The TCR beta chain under discussion was sequenced for a study of T-cell reconstitution after alpha-beta-depleted transplantation in children. Unique molecular identifiers were built into the TCRbeta library. Using its own MiXCR run on the PCR reads, TCRdb lists one record per CDR3 protein. The table records 700,000 to 950,000 distinct CDR3 sequences, around 15% of them present only once. The CDR3 is 15 residues long. Trimming at V came to 3 bases and at J to 3 bases, leaving 7 bases not matched to a gene. Germline V gene lookup returns CDR1 MNHEY and CDR2 SVGAGI. With regard to this clonotype: The antigen is undetermined.

Study conclusions and caveats: T cells produced anew were the main source of T-cell counts and diversity one year after transplant. Several hundred expanded graft clones reportedly gave rise to the alpha-beta T cells present about two months after transplant. At day 60, the high TCRbeta diversity found in some patients originated from recipient T cells and thymic progenitors that had survived.

The rearrangement links TRBV6-5 to TRBJ2-7; 8 nucleotides agree with TRBD2. The specimen was PBMCs, mostly from graft donor cells, collected 360 days after TCRalphabeta/CD19-depleted stem cell transplant. This TCR was recovered from a male patient younger than 18 who had a stem cell transplant for acute lymphoblastic leukemia, so the T cells may come from the graft donor. The CDR3 nucleotides are TGTGCCAGCAGTTATCTTCTGGGACTAGACTACGAGCAGTACTTC. Translating gives CASSYLLGLDYEQYF.